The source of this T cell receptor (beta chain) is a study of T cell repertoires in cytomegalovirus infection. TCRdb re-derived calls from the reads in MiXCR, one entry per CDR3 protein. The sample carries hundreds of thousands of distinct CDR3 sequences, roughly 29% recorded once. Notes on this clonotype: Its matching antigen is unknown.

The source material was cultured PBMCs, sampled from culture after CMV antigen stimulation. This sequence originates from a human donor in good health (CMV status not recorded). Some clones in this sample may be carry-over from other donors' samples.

The DNA of the CDR3 is TGTGCCAGTAGTATATTAGGGGGGCTGGACACTGAAGCTTTCTTT. This encodes CASSILGGLDTEAFF. The rearrangement links TRBV19 to TRBJ1-1, with D possibly being TRBD1 (6 bases). Trimming took off 2 bases at V and 3 bases at J, with 13 bases between the two ends. The CDR3 extends over 15 amino acids. The germline V gene encodes CDR1 LNHDA and CDR2 SQIVND (reference sequence).